The clone carrying this TCR beta chain has a handful of counts. Its cognate antigen is unknown. Treatment indicated: approximately nine-day PBMC culture with coronavirus spike peptide pools or control peptides (ViraFEST assay). This entry belongs to a study of vaccination and CD4 T cells after COVID-19. About the study: Stimulation of the cells used overlapping spike peptide pools from SARS-CoV-2 and from the common cold coronaviruses HCoV-NL63, HCoV-OC43 and HCoV-229E.

The assay that was used to sequence DNA from cultured CD4+ T cells was the Oncomine TCR Beta short-read assay. TCRdb ran MiXCR on the PCR reads and lists one entry per CDR3 protein. The table has about 3,400 distinct CDR3 sequences, under 20% seen once; the top ten hold more than 13%. The CDR3 is made up of 13 amino acids. Trimming stripped 5 bases from V and 2 bases from J, with 12 bases between. Germline assignment: CDR1 DFQATT and CDR2 SNEGSKA (reference sequence). This TCR came from a human donor who had recovered from COVID-19. The rearrangement links TRBV20-1 to TRBJ1-1, with D tentatively TRBD1 (6 bases). The specimen was CD4+ T cells from blood, cultured in vitro. The CDR3 region has the DNA TGCAGTGCTCTAGAGGGGGTCAACACTGAAGCTTTCTTT. Translating it yields CSALEGVNTEAFF.